The rows below give T cell receptor beta chains drawn from one sample of a study of T cells after yellow fever vaccination. In TCRdb, the 5' RACE reads were re-called with MiXCR into one record per CDR3 protein. The data show some 320,000 distinct CDR3 sequences, with around a tenth seen just once and 2.5% to 4% held by the top ten. Sequenced material: CD4+ T cells sorted from PBMCs, taken 45 days after the yellow fever booster vaccination. Receptors originate from a man aged 18 to 30 who received the YFV17D yellow fever vaccine. Both conserved end residues are part of each CDR3. Size is omitted from some rows. Given values are once, few, many or a class for expanded clones.

v_call clone_size cdr3_aa
TRBV7-2 . CASSHGTASYGYTF
TRBV5-1 . CASSLSTRPRDEQYF
TRBV7-2 many CASSATGNQPQHF
TRBV7-8 few CASSLVPREGANVLTF
TRBV20-1 few CSASDRREVLIIF
TRBV11-1 few CASGTSGGYLGELFF
TRBV11-3 . CASSLLRDSEAFF
TRBV7-2 few CASSLAPRGATDTQYF
TRBV5-4 many CASRASDRAQDHF
TRBV5-6 few CASSLAVTAGGPETQYF
TRBV18 . CASSPQLASGTGGSPLHF
TRBV5-1 many CASSLGGGRNEQFF
TRBV12-3/TRBV12-4 few CASSLGGTGHYNEQFF
TRBV27 . CASSLGQSSYNSPLHF
TRBV7-8 many CASSLKRVLTDTQYF
TRBV6-6 few CASSYSVDPGQGNTEAFF
TRBV7-9 few CASSRAGGRDSPLHF
TRBV5-5 few CASSLIVGDGYTF
TRBV4-3 many CASSQDLRREQFF
TRBV4-3 few CASSPLAGGFAEETQYF
TRBV7-9 . CASQTGVREQYF
TRBV29-1 . CSAGPRNEQFF
TRBV5-1 few CASRSGTGLDTEAFF
TRBV5-1 . CASSFPGPRTGETQYF
TRBV7-2 . CASSSRTGNSPLHF
TRBV20-1 few CSARAGNEQFF
TRBV7-9 . CASSFRNPGLAGPTGELFF
TRBV19 . CASSTLLGARTDTQYF
TRBV20-1 . CSASRQARNTEAFF
TRBV20-1 few CSAPTRGDTQYF
TRBV7-2 few CASSLGDRGRGYGYTF
TRBV5-4 . CASSLGTASTNTEAFF
TRBV20-1 . CSAKPQGPRQPQHF
TRBV7-9 many CASSLHKTGMGRGYTF
TRBV6-5 few CASSYNRLTGELFF
TRBV5-6 . CASSRVTREPEAFF
TRBV7-9 few CASSLGPLDEQYF
TRBV7-8 . CASSEGGAGNQPQHF
TRBV9 . CASSVSPGLARDEQYF
TRBV4-3 few CASSSDRRTEAFF
TRBV6-6 . CASSYGQSSGNTIYF
TRBV18 few CASSPSNRNTEAFF
TRBV5-1 . CASSQTSGTYNEQFF
TRBV7-3 . CASSKWTGQGADTQYF
TRBV20-1 . CSARDRDRGREQYF
TRBV7-8 . CASRAGRDSPYNEQFF
TRBV18 . CASSPRTHTDTQYF
TRBV6-5 . CASSYQQENSPLHF
TRBV6-1 few CASSGMTGVEQYF
TRBV3-1 . CASSRQGYEQYF
TRBV12-3/TRBV12-4 . CASSPGTGPYGYTF
TRBV7-3 few CASSLTPRAGANVLTF
TRBV20-1 few CSARDRVRTDTQYF
TRBV7-2 few CASRRQSSPLHF
TRBV6-6 . CASTPRGNNEQFF
TRBV20-1 many CSARVSGGASYNEQFF
TRBV6-6 many CASSYSTNYNEQFF
TRBV4-3 . CASSQGSQTPDTQYF
TRBV4-3 many CASSQDRDRAAFF
TRBV30 few CAWSLYMGRETQYF